Listed below are T cell receptor beta chains from one sample, sequenced in a study of cytomegalovirus exposure and HLA in healthy donors. TCRdb keeps only in-frame clones here, not all; method: immunoSEQ multiplex PCR. The data hold under 250,000 clones, with over 60% observed a single time. The sequencing sample was made of PBMCs. The receptors were sampled from a young man in good health and CMV-seronegative. The CDR3 runs from the conserved cysteine through the conserved F or W. The D gene is left open where the match is weak. Not all rows give a size; the values are once, few, many and, for expanded clones, a class.

j_call: TRBJ1-6; d_call: TRBD1; v_call: TRBV7-9; clone_size: once; cdr3_aa: CASSPGQAYSPLHF; cdr3_nt: TGTGCCAGCAGCCCTGGACAGGCCTATTCACCCCTCCACTTT
j_call: TRBJ1-1; d_call: NA; v_call: TRBV28; clone_size: few; cdr3_aa: CATHIRGTEAFF; cdr3_nt: TGTGCCACCCATATCCGGGGAACTGAAGCTTTCTTT
j_call: TRBJ1-1; d_call: TRBD1; v_call: TRBV7-9; clone_size: NA; cdr3_aa: CASGDRGRRTEAFF; cdr3_nt: TGTGCCAGCGGGGACAGGGGGCGTCGCACTGAAGCTTTCTTT
j_call: TRBJ1-4; d_call: NA; v_call: TRBV27; clone_size: NA; cdr3_aa: CASSGEGGEKLFF; cdr3_nt: TGTGCCAGCAGTGGGGAGGGTGGGGAAAAACTGTTTTTT
j_call: TRBJ1-5; d_call: TRBD1; v_call: TRBV19; clone_size: NA; cdr3_aa: CASSDRGLLQPQHF; cdr3_nt: TGTGCCAGTAGTGACAGGGGGCTTCTTCAGCCCCAGCATTTT
j_call: TRBJ2-7; d_call: TRBD1; v_call: TRBV9; clone_size: NA; cdr3_aa: CASSPYGTGVYEQYF; cdr3_nt: TGTGCCAGCAGCCCATACGGGACAGGGGTGTACGAGCAGTACTTC
j_call: TRBJ2-7; d_call: TRBD1; v_call: TRBV28; clone_size: NA; cdr3_aa: CASSASGTGLYEQYF; cdr3_nt: TGTGCCAGCAGTGCGTCGGGGACAGGGTTATACGAGCAGTACTTC
j_call: TRBJ1-2; d_call: TRBD1; v_call: TRBV5-1; clone_size: NA; cdr3_aa: CASREGQGNYGYTF; cdr3_nt: TGCGCCAGCAGGGAGGGACAGGGGAACTATGGCTACACCTTC
j_call: TRBJ2-1; d_call: TRBD2; v_call: TRBV7-6; clone_size: NA; cdr3_aa: CASSSYSGSNGNEQFF; cdr3_nt: TGTGCCAGCAGCTCCTATAGCGGGAGTAATGGTAATGAGCAGTTCTTC
j_call: TRBJ1-1; d_call: TRBD1; v_call: TRBV11-3; clone_size: NA; cdr3_aa: CASSSRTGNTEAFF; cdr3_nt: TGTGCCAGCAGCTCCCGGACAGGGAACACTGAAGCTTTCTTT
j_call: TRBJ1-1; d_call: NA; v_call: TRBV14; clone_size: once; cdr3_aa: CASSQDNREGAFF; cdr3_nt: TGTGCCAGCAGCCAAGATAATAGGGAGGGAGCTTTCTTT
j_call: TRBJ1-1; d_call: NA; v_call: TRBV18; clone_size: once; cdr3_aa: CASSPTVNTEAFF; cdr3_nt: TGTGCCAGCTCACCAACGGTGAACACTGAAGCTTTCTTT
j_call: TRBJ2-7; d_call: NA; v_call: TRBV5-1; clone_size: NA; cdr3_aa: CASSPGQGFLSEQYF; cdr3_nt: TGCGCCAGCAGCCCAGGCCAGGGGTTTTTATCAGAGCAGTACTTC
j_call: TRBJ2-2; d_call: NA; v_call: TRBV15; clone_size: NA; cdr3_aa: CATSPRDTGTGELFF; cdr3_nt: TGTGCCACCAGCCCTAGGGACACCGGAACCGGGGAGCTGTTTTTT
j_call: TRBJ1-2; d_call: NA; v_call: TRBV27; clone_size: NA; cdr3_aa: CASSLSKQGYGYGYTF; cdr3_nt: TGTGCCAGCAGTTTATCGAAACAGGGCTACGGCTATGGCTACACCTTC
j_call: TRBJ1-2; d_call: NA; v_call: TRBV7-9; clone_size: NA; cdr3_aa: CASSSGPGRVYGYTF; cdr3_nt: TGTGCCAGCAGCTCGGGCCCGGGCAGGGTCTATGGCTACACCTTC
j_call: TRBJ2-1; d_call: NA; v_call: TRBV28; clone_size: NA; cdr3_aa: CASSSPTSSYNEQFF; cdr3_nt: TGTGCCAGCAGTTCTCCTACGAGCTCCTACAATGAGCAGTTCTTC
j_call: TRBJ1-1; d_call: NA; v_call: TRBV7-9; clone_size: NA; cdr3_aa: CASGASTEAFF; cdr3_nt: TGTGCCAGCGGAGCAAGCACTGAAGCTTTCTTT
j_call: TRBJ1-2; d_call: NA; v_call: TRBV6-5; clone_size: NA; cdr3_aa: CASSVRVRAGYTF; cdr3_nt: TGTGCCAGCAGCGTCAGGGTTCGGGCTGGCTACACCTTC
j_call: TRBJ1-5; d_call: TRBD1; v_call: TRBV5-1; clone_size: NA; cdr3_aa: CASSFSGGDQPQHF; cdr3_nt: TGCGCCAGCAGCTTTTCAGGGGGCGATCAGCCCCAGCATTTT
j_call: TRBJ1-1; d_call: NA; v_call: TRBV29-1; clone_size: NA; cdr3_aa: CSGRRENTEAFF; cdr3_nt: TGCAGCGGACGGCGGGAGAACACTGAAGCTTTCTTT
j_call: TRBJ2-2; d_call: NA; v_call: TRBV6-4; clone_size: few; cdr3_aa: CASSAGSTGELFF; cdr3_nt: TGTGCCAGCAGTGCCGGGAGCACCGGGGAGCTGTTTTTT
j_call: TRBJ2-7; d_call: TRBD1; v_call: TRBV6-1; clone_size: once; cdr3_aa: CASNPGTGGSYEQYF; cdr3_nt: TGTGCCAGCAACCCCGGGACAGGGGGGTCCTACGAGCAGTACTTC
j_call: TRBJ2-7; d_call: TRBD1; v_call: TRBV11-2; clone_size: NA; cdr3_aa: CASSSLRGRSYEQYF; cdr3_nt: TGTGCCAGCAGCTCACTCAGGGGGCGATCCTACGAGCAGTACTTC
j_call: TRBJ2-5; d_call: NA; v_call: TRBV7-6; clone_size: NA; cdr3_aa: CASSLAAQETQYF; cdr3_nt: TGTGCCAGCAGCTTAGCTGCGCAAGAGACCCAGTACTTC
j_call: TRBJ1-1; d_call: NA; v_call: TRBV7-9; clone_size: NA; cdr3_aa: CASSGLGPLKQNTEAFF; cdr3_nt: TGTGCCAGCAGCGGTCTGGGCCCCTTGAAGCAGAACACTGAAGCTTTCTTT
j_call: TRBJ2-7; d_call: TRBD1; v_call: TRBV30; clone_size: once; cdr3_aa: CAWSIRQGSVHEQYF; cdr3_nt: TGTGCCTGGAGTATCCGACAGGGAAGTGTCCACGAGCAGTACTTC
j_call: TRBJ1-2; d_call: NA; v_call: TRBV28; clone_size: few; cdr3_aa: CASTLEQNYGYTF; cdr3_nt: TGTGCCAGCACACTTGAGCAAAACTATGGCTACACCTTC
j_call: TRBJ2-4; d_call: NA; v_call: TRBV5-1; clone_size: once; cdr3_aa: CASSLKGQLLAKNIQYF; cdr3_nt: TGCGCCAGCAGCTTGAAAGGACAGCTCCTAGCCAAAAACATTCAGTACTTC
j_call: TRBJ2-2; d_call: NA; v_call: TRBV5-5; clone_size: NA; cdr3_aa: CASSFRNTGELFF; cdr3_nt: TGTGCCAGCAGCTTCAGGAACACCGGGGAGCTGTTTTTT
j_call: TRBJ1-2; d_call: TRBD1; v_call: TRBV27; clone_size: NA; cdr3_aa: CASSYYGTGGYGYTF; cdr3_nt: TGTGCCAGCAGTTATTACGGGACAGGGGGCTATGGCTACACCTTC
j_call: TRBJ1-4; d_call: TRBD1; v_call: TRBV2; clone_size: NA; cdr3_aa: CASRADLTGGAGVKLFF; cdr3_nt: TGTGCCAGCAGGGCGGATCTTACAGGGGGCGCTGGGGTAAAACTGTTTTTT
j_call: TRBJ2-1; d_call: TRBD2; v_call: TRBV7-9; clone_size: NA; cdr3_aa: CASSLDGTSGFF; cdr3_nt: TGTGCCAGCAGCTTAGACGGGACTAGCGGGTTCTTC
j_call: TRBJ1-1; d_call: NA; v_call: TRBV7-2; clone_size: NA; cdr3_aa: CASSRQRDTEAFF; cdr3_nt: TGTGCCAGCAGCCGGCAACGGGACACTGAAGCTTTCTTT
j_call: TRBJ2-1; d_call: TRBD2; v_call: TRBV18; clone_size: NA; cdr3_aa: CASSPPGLASNEQFF; cdr3_nt: TGTGCCAGCTCACCACCGGGACTAGCGAGTAACGAGCAGTTCTTC
j_call: TRBJ1-2; d_call: NA; v_call: TRBV6-5; clone_size: NA; cdr3_aa: CASSFSGPGREGYTF; cdr3_nt: TGTGCCAGCAGTTTTTCGGGACCGGGGAGGGAAGGCTACACCTTC